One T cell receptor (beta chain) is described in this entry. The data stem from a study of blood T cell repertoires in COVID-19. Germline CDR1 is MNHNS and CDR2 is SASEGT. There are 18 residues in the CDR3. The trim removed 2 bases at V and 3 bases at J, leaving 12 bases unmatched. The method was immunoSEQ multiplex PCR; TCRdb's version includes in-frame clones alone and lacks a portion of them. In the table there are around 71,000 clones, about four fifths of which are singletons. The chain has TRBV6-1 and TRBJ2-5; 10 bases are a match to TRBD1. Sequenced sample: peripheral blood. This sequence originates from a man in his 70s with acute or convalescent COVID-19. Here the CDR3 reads CASSETGQGNWLEETQYF. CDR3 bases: TGTGCCAGCAGTGAAACGGGACAGGGGAATTGGTTGGAAGAGACCCAGTACTTC.